The next 9 T cell receptor beta chains were all read from a single sample in a study of blood T cell repertoires in COVID-19. Here immunoSEQ multiplex PCR was the method, and the copy in TCRdb shows in-frame clones only, minus some. This repertoire shows approximately 270,000 clones, roughly 88% found once; its top ten account for about 4.3%. Material: PBMCs or T cells enriched from blood (not recorded which). The origin of the receptors is a woman in her twenties or thirties who had recovered from COVID-19.

The chain carries TRBV28 and TRBJ1-6; TRBD1 agrees at 9 bases. V was clipped by 8 bases and J by 8 bases; unmatched bases: 7. Per germline, CDR1 MDHEN and CDR2 SYDVKM. This CDR3 is 14 amino acids long. DNA of the CDR3: TGTGCCAGCGTTTGGGACAGGGAAGATTCACCCCTCCACTTT. Translated: CASVWDREDSPLHF.

The V and J genes are TRBV14 and TRBJ2-3; TRBD1 matches 8 bases. Germline loops: CDR1 SGHDN, CDR2 FVKESK. The ends lost 4 bases at V and 3 bases at J; junction bases unmatched: 12. The CDR3 loop spans 17 amino acids. CDR3 bases: TGTGCCAGCAGCCGCTTCGCTCCCAGGGGGCGAACAGATACGCAGTATTTT. It specifies CASSRFAPRGRTDTQYF.

This clone was seen a single time. The chain combines TRBV11-1 with TRBJ1-1; the D is unclear. Trimming left V 5 bases short and J 4 bases short, with 17 bases between. The germline CDR1 and CDR2 sequences are SGHAT and FQDESV (reference sequence). CDR3 length equals 15 residues. The CDR3 here is CASSESRRGATEAFF. The CDR3 DNA is TGTGCCAGCAGCGAATCTCGTCGGGGTGCCACTGAAGCTTTCTTT.

V and J are TRBV11-2 and TRBJ2-1; possibly TRBD2 for D (6 bases). This CDR3 is built from 18 residues. Trimming removed 2 bases from V and 8 bases from J, with 25 bases in between. Germline V gene sequence: CDR1 SGHAT, CDR2 FQNNGV. The DNA of the CDR3 is TGTGCCAGCAGCTTATTTCTTGAGTTTCGCGGGGTCAGCGATGAGCAGTTCTTC. It specifies CASSLFLEFRGVSDEQFF.

This rearrangement joins TRBV7-9 to TRBJ2-1; the match to TRBD2 covers 12 bases. V lost 2 bases to trimming and J lost 8 bases; unmatched junction nucleotides: 10. Per germline, CDR1 SEHNR and CDR2 FQNEAQ (reference sequence). The CDR3 covers 17 residues. Written as DNA, the CDR3 is TGTGCCAGCAGCTTATTTGGACGGCTAGCGGGGGGGTATGAGCAGTTCTTC. Translated: CASSLFGRLAGGYEQFF. The variable domain in full, completed from reference TRBV7-9 and TRBJ2-1, reads DTGVSQNPRHKITKRGQNVTFRCDPISEHNRLYWYRQTLGQGPEFLTYFQNEAQLEKSRLLSDRFSAERPKGSFSTLEIQRTEQGDSAMYLCASSLFGRLAGGYEQFFGPGTRLTVL.

V usage is TRBV12-3 or TRBV12-4 and J usage is TRBJ2-7, with D perhaps matching TRBD1 (6 bases). V lost 5 bases to trimming and J lost 2 bases, with 10 bases between them. The CDR3 spans 13 residues. The CDR3, as DNA: TGTGCCAGCAGTAACAGGGACACCTACGAGCAGTACTTC. Its translation is CASSNRDTYEQYF.

This clone was observed a handful of times. The gene calls are TRBV2 and TRBJ2-5; 8 bases agree with TRBD1. Germline V gives CDR1 SNHLY, CDR2 FYNNEI. V lost 6 bases and J lost 2; bases outside the gene matches: 8. There are 15 residues in the CDR3. CDR3 DNA sequence: TGTGCCAGCAGCCCCGGACAGGGTGTACAAGAGACCCAGTACTTC. It encodes CASSPGQGVQETQYF. Variable domain in full (rest from reference TRBV2 and TRBJ2-5): EPEVTQTPSHQVTQMGQEVILRCVPISNHLYFYWYRQILGQKVEFLVSFYNNEISEKSEIFDDQFSVERPDGSNFTLKIRSTKLEDSAMYFCASSPGQGVQETQYFGPGTRLLVL.

As to this clone: The limits of the CDR3 on the DNA are not certain, so only TCRdb's listed CDR3 is given. The chain employs TRBV12-3 or TRBV12-4 and TRBJ1-2. Counting both end residues, the CDR3 totals 13 amino acids. The CDR3 sequence is CASSLVVVGGGTF.

This clone was picked up a small number of times. The J gene is TRBJ2-1, the V gene TRBV10-3, with D possibly matching TRBD1 (5 bases). Germline V gene lookup returns CDR1 ENHRY and CDR2 SYGVKD. The CDR3 extends over 12 amino acids. V lost 5 bases and J lost 10, with 12 bases in between. The CDR3 loop is CAISLGDGEQFF. The CDR3 bases are TGTGCCATCAGTCTAGGGGATGGAGAGCAGTTCTTC.